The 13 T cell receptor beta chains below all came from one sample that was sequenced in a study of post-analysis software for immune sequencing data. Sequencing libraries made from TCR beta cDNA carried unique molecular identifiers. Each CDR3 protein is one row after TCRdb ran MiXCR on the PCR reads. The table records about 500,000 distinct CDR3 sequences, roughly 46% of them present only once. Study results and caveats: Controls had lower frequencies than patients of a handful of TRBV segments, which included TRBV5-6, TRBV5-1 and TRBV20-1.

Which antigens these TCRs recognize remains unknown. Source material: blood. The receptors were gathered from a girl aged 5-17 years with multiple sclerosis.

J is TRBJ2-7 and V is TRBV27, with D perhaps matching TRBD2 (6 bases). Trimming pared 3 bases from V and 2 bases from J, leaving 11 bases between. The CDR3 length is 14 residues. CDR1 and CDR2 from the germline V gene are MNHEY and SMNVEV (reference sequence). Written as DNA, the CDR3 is TGTGCCAGCAGTTTGGGGACTCCCGCCTACGAGCAGTACTTC. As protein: CASSLGTPAYEQYF.

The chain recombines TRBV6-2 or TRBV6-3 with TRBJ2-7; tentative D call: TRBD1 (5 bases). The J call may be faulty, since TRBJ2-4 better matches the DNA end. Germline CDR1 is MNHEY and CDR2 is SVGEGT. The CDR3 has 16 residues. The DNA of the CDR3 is TGTGCCAGCAGTTACTATCGACAGAACCACAAAAACATTCAGTACTTC. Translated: CASSYYRQNHKNIQYF.

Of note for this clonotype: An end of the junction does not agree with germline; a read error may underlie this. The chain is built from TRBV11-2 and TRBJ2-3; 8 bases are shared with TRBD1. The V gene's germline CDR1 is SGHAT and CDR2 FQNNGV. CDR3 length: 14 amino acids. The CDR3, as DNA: TGTGCCGGCAGCCTTCAGGGGGCCGCAGATACGCAGTATTTT. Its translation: CAGSLQGAADTQYF.

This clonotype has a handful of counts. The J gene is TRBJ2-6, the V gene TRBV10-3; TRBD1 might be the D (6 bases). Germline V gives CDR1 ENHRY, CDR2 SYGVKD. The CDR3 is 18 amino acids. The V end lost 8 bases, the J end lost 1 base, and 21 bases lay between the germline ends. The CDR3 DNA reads TGTGCCATCGGAGACCCCCGGGACACAGGTTCTGGGGCCAACGTCCTGACTTTC. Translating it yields CAIGDPRDTGSGANVLTF.

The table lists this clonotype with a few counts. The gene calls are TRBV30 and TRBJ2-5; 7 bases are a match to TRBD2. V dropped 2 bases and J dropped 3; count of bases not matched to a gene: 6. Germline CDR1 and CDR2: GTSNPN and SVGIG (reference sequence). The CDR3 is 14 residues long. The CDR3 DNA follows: TGTGCCTGGAGTAGGCTAGCGGTAGAAGAGACCCAGTACTTC. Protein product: CAWSRLAVEETQYF.

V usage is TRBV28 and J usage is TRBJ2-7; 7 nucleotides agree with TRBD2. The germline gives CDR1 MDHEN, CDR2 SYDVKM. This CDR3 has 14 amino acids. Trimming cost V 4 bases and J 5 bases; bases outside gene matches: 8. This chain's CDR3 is CASSYGGKKNEQYF. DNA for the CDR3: TGTGCCAGCAGTTACGGGGGGAAGAAGAACGAGCAGTACTTC. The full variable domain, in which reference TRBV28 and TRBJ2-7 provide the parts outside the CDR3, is DVKVTQSSRYLVKRTGEKVFLECVQDMDHENMFWYRQDPGLGLRLIYFSYDVKMKEKGDIPEGYSVSREKKERFSLILESASTNQTSMYLCASSYGGKKNEQYFGPGTRLTVT.

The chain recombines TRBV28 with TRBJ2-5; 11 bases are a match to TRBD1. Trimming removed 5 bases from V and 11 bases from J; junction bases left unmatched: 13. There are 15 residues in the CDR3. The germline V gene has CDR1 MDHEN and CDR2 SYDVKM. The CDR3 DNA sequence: TGTGCCAGCAGTAATCGGACAGGGGGCTATCCTGAGCAGTACTTC. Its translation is CASSNRTGGYPEQYF.

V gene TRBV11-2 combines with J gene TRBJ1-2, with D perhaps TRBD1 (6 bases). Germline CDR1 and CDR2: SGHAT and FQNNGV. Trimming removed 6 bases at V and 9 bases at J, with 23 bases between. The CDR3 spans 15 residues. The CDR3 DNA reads TGTGCCAGCAGTTCGCGTACGAAGGGGGGCAGAAGCTACACCTTC. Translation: CASSSRTKGGRSYTF.

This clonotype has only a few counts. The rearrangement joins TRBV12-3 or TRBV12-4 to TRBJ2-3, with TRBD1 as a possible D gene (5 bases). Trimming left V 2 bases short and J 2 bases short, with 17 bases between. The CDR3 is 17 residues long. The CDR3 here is CASSLILDRRYTDTQYF. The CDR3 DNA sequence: TGTGCCAGCAGTTTAATCCTAGACAGAAGATACACAGATACGCAGTATTTT.

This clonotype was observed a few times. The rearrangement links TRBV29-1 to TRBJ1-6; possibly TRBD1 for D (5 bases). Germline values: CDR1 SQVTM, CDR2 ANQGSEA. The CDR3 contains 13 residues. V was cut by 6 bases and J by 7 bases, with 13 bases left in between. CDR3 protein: CSVGLEKNSPLHF. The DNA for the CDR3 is TGCAGCGTGGGACTCGAAAAAAATTCACCCCTCCACTTT.

CDR3 nucleotides: TGTGCCAGCAGCCGAGGCCGGGACAGAAACTACGAGCAGTACTTC. Its protein is CASSRGRDRNYEQYF. The rearrangement joins TRBV11-3 to TRBJ2-5; 7 bases match TRBD1. The J call may be mistaken, given a closer DNA end match to TRBJ2-7. The CDR3 consists of 15 residues. Germline CDR1 is SGHNT and CDR2 is YENEEA.

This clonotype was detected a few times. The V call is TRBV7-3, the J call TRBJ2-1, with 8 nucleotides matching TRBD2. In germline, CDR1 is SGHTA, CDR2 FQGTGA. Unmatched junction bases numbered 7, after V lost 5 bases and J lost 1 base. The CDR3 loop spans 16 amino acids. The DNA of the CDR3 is TGTGCCAGCAGCAGCACTAGCGGCGGATCCTACAATGAGCAGTTCTTC. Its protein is CASSSTSGGSYNEQFF.

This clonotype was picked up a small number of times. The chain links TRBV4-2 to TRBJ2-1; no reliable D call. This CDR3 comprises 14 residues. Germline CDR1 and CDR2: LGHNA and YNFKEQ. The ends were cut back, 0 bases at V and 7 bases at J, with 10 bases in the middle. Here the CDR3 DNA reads TGTGCCAGCAGCCAAGAGCTGGTCCCAAATGAGCAGTTCTTC. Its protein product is CASSQELVPNEQFF.